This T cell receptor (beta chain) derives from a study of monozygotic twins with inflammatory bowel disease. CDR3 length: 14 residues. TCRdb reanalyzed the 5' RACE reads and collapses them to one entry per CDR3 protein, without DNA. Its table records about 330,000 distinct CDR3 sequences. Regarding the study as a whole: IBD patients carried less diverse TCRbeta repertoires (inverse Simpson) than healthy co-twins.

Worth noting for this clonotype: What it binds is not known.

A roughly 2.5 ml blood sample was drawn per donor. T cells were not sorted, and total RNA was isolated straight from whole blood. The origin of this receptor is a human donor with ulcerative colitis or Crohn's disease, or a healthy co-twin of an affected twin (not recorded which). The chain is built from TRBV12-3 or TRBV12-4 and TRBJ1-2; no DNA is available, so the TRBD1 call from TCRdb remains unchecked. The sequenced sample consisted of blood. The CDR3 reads CASSRGRDETDYTF.